The next 23 T cell receptor beta chains were all read from a single sample in a study of T cell responses to AZD1222 COVID-19 vaccine. Only in-frame clones appear in the TCRdb table, and some are missing; sequencing was by immunoSEQ multiplex PCR. The table has approximately 130,000 clones, approximately 85% seen once. Sequenced material: peripheral blood, taken on day 0 of AZD1222 vaccination. Receptor source: an adult in good health.

This clone appeared once. The chain is built from TRBV19 and TRBJ1-5; D is possibly TRBD1 (6 bases). The germline V gene has CDR1 LNHDA and CDR2 SQIVND (reference sequence). CDR3 length: 15 residues. V was trimmed by 7 bases and J by 2 bases, leaving 15 bases between them. CDR3 coding DNA: TGTGCCAGTATGGAACAGGGCCTCGGCAATCAGCCCCAGCATTTT. The encoded protein is CASMEQGLGNQPQHF. Full variable domain (missing parts from reference TRBV19 and TRBJ1-5): DGGITQSPKYLFRKEGQNVTLSCEQNLNHDAMYWYRQDPGQGLRLIYYSQIVNDFQKGDIAEGYSVSREKKESFPLTVTSAQKNPTAFYLCASMEQGLGNQPQHFGDGTRLSIL.

In its sample, this clone was seen a few times. The chain has TRBV10-3 and TRBJ2-3, with D tentatively TRBD1 (6 bases). Per the germline V gene, CDR1 is ENHRY and CDR2 is SYGVKD. V was trimmed by 2 bases and J by 2 bases, leaving 14 bases between them. The CDR3 is made up of 16 amino acids. CDR3 residues: CAISEVWDTYTDTQYF. DNA of the CDR3: TGTGCCATCAGTGAGGTCTGGGACACCTACACAGATACGCAGTATTTT.

The sample holds a few counts of this clone. This rearrangement joins TRBV11-2 to TRBJ1-1, with 9 bases lining up with TRBD1. This CDR3 spans 15 amino acids. The V and J ends lost 4 bases and 0 bases, in that order; junction bases with no gene match: 3. CDR1 and CDR2 from the germline V gene are SGHAT and FQNNGV. This CDR3 reads CASSSTGGLNTEAFF. CDR3 in DNA: TGTGCCAGCAGCTCGACAGGGGGTCTGAACACTGAAGCTTTCTTT.

This chain joins TRBV6-2 or TRBV6-3 and TRBJ2-7, with D tentatively TRBD1 (6 bases). Germline loops: CDR1 MNHEY, CDR2 SVGEGT. Trimming cost V 6 bases and J 6 bases, with 15 bases left between them. The CDR3 is made up of 13 amino acids. CDR3: CASSTQGWGEQYF. The CDR3 DNA reads as TGTGCCAGCAGCACACAGGGATGGGGCGAGCAGTACTTC.

J is TRBJ1-1 and V is TRBV21-1. TRBV21-1 is annotated as a pseudogene. The CDR3 runs 16 residues. The CDR3 coding sequence is TGTGCCAGCAGCAAACCTACAGGGACTATTTGGGCTGAAGCTTTCTTT. It translates to CASSKPTGTIWAEAFF.

This clone came up a few times. The rearrangement uses TRBV24-1 and TRBJ1-1; D gene uncertain. Trimming took 6 bases from V and 5 from J, leaving 6 bases between them. The CDR3 is made up of 11 amino acids. Per the germline V gene, CDR1 is KGHDR and CDR2 is SFDVKD. The CDR3 DNA reads TGTGCCACCAGTTGGGAGACTGAAGCTTTCTTT. Its protein product is CATSWETEAFF.

The chain recombines TRBV24-1 with TRBJ2-3, with D maybe TRBD1 (6 bases). Germline lookup yields CDR1 KGHDR and CDR2 SFDVKD. Trimming took off 6 bases at V and 2 bases at J, with 17 bases between the two ends. This CDR3 is built from 16 residues. This chain's CDR3 is CATSQRDTQNTDTQYF. The CDR3 DNA reads as TGTGCCACCAGTCAAAGGGACACGCAAAACACAGATACGCAGTATTTT.

The rearrangement uses TRBV6-5 and TRBJ1-1, with 7 bases that match TRBD1. Losses at the gene ends were 8 bases for V and 2 bases for J; bases not matched to a gene: 8. CDR1 MNHEY and CDR2 SVGAGI come from the germline V gene. The CDR3 has 14 amino acids. This CDR3 is CASSLRGPNTEAFF. DNA of the CDR3: TGTGCCAGCTCCCTAAGGGGGCCCAACACTGAAGCTTTCTTT.

The CDR3 here is CASSQGRTDTQYF. The CDR3 coding sequence is TGTGCCAGCAGCCAGGGTCGCACAGATACGCAGTATTTT. The rearrangement uses TRBV7-9 and TRBJ2-3, with D perhaps matching TRBD1 (5 bases). The V and J ends lost 5 bases and 1 base respectively, with 7 bases between them. Germline CDR1 SEHNR, CDR2 FQNEAQ (reference sequence). The CDR3 extends over 13 amino acids.

The chain links TRBV30 to TRBJ1-1; D perhaps matches TRBD1 (6 bases). V was trimmed by 5 bases and J by 5 bases, leaving 24 bases between them. The germline V gene has CDR1 GTSNPN and CDR2 SVGIG (reference sequence). CDR3 length equals 16 residues. The CDR3 spells CAWEGGVKGGGTEAFF. In DNA form, the CDR3 reads TGTGCCTGGGAAGGAGGAGTGAAGGGGGGAGGAACTGAAGCTTTCTTT.

V gene TRBV6-5 combines with J gene TRBJ2-7; TRBD1 matches at 7 bases. The CDR3 contains 14 residues. V lost 6 bases and J lost 4; bases outside the gene matches: 9. Germline CDR1 reads MNHEY; CDR2 reads SVGAGI. The CDR3: CASSLTGMGYEQYF. In DNA, the CDR3 is TGTGCCAGCAGCCTGACAGGGATGGGTTACGAGCAGTACTTC.

The chain employs TRBV5-1 and TRBJ2-1; TRBD1 agrees at 7 bases. The V segment lost 5 bases and the J segment 5 bases; nucleotides outside the gene matches: 7. The CDR3 sequence is 14 residues long. Germline V gene lookup returns CDR1 SGHRS and CDR2 YFSETQ. CDR3 DNA: TGCGCCAGCAGAGAACAGGGGAAGGACAATGAGCAGTTCTTC. It yields the protein CASREQGKDNEQFF.

As for this clone: Other DNA variants within this sample encode the same CDR3. The rearrangement uses TRBV18 and TRBJ1-5; TRBD1 aligns across 8 bases. Germline lookup yields CDR1 KGHSH and CDR2 LQKENI. Unmatched junction bases numbered 3, after V lost 3 bases and J lost 2 bases. The CDR3 is 15 amino acids. The CDR3 reads CASSPDRGGNQPQHF. CDR3 DNA: TGTGCCAGCTCACCCGACAGGGGAGGCAATCAGCCCCAGCATTTT.

This rearrangement joins TRBV11-3 to TRBJ1-2; no firm D call. V was cut by 5 bases and J by 0 bases, with 10 bases left in between. The V gene's germline CDR1 is SGHNT and CDR2 YENEEA. The CDR3 length is 14 residues. The CDR3 here is CASSTQNPNYGYTF. The CDR3 DNA sequence: TGTGCCAGCAGCACTCAGAACCCTAACTATGGCTACACCTTC.

This clone has only one observation. The CDR3 nucleotides read TGTGCCTGGAGGCCGACCACAGGACTAGCGGAGTCGTACGAGCAGTACTTC. It codes for CAWRPTTGLAESYEQYF. The chain joins TRBV30 to TRBJ2-7, with 10 positions matching TRBD2. There are 17 residues in the CDR3. CDR1 GTSNPN and CDR2 SVGIG come from the germline V gene (reference sequence). With 3 bases clipped from V and 4 bases from J, the junction kept 15 bases outside the gene matches.

This rearrangement joins TRBV25-1 to TRBJ1-2; the D is unclear. This CDR3 contains 12 residues. Germline V gene sequence: CDR1 MGHDK, CDR2 SYGVNS. The V and J ends lost 6 bases and 2 bases respectively, with 7 bases between them. For the CDR3, the DNA is TGTGCCAGCAGCGCAAGCAACTATGGCTACACCTTC. Translating it yields CASSASNYGYTF.

The table lists this clone with a few counts. J is TRBJ2-1 and V is TRBV5-5; no firm D call. Germline values: CDR1 SGHKS, CDR2 YYEKEE (reference sequence). Between the trimmed V and J ends, which lost 5 bases and 4 bases, there was a span of 16 bases. This CDR3 has 15 residues. The CDR3 bases are TGTGCCAGCAGTCTGGCTAACCCTTCATACAATGAGCAGTTCTTC. It is translated as CASSLANPSYNEQFF.

The rearrangement joins TRBV2 to TRBJ1-1; no clear D. With 4 bases removed from V and 4 bases from J, the gap between germline ends came to 10 bases. The CDR3 is made up of 13 amino acids. The germline V gene has CDR1 SNHLY and CDR2 FYNNEI. The CDR3 DNA follows: TGTGCCAGCAGTGTGGGGTTTGGCACTGAAGCTTTCTTT. As protein: CASSVGFGTEAFF.

There are a few counts of this clone. The genes are TRBV6-6 and TRBJ1-4, with D uncertain. V lost 6 bases, J lost 0 bases, and 14 bases lay in between. This CDR3 spans 16 amino acids. The germline V gene encodes CDR1 MNHNY and CDR2 SVGAGI (reference sequence). The CDR3 region is CASRDRGWATNEKLFF. As DNA, the CDR3 is TGTGCCAGCAGGGACCGAGGGTGGGCAACTAATGAAAAACTGTTTTTT.

The V and J genes are TRBV6-6 and TRBJ1-1; 8 bases fit TRBD1. The germline V gene has CDR1 MNHNY and CDR2 SVGAGI (reference sequence). The trim removed 2 bases at V and 1 base at J, leaving 3 bases unmatched. The CDR3 totals 15 residues. The CDR3 DNA reads as TGTGCCAGCAGTTACCCAGGACAGGGGAACACTGAAGCTTTCTTT. It translates to CASSYPGQGNTEAFF.

This clone has only a few counts. This chain links TRBV27 with TRBJ1-6; D is perhaps TRBD1 (6 bases). The V end was cut by 3 bases, the J end by 7 bases, with 10 bases between. The germline V gene encodes CDR1 MNHEY and CDR2 SMNVEV (reference sequence). The CDR3 extends over 14 amino acids. The CDR3 region is CASSFLGGNSPLHF. The CDR3 region has the DNA TGTGCCAGCAGTTTCTTGGGGGGCAATTCACCCCTCCACTTT.

In this sample, this clone turned up a few times. V gene TRBV9 combines with J gene TRBJ1-1; D is uncertain. The CDR3 covers 14 residues. V lost 0 bases and J lost 0, with 6 bases in between. Germline-derived CDR1 and CDR2 are SGDLS and YYNGEE. The CDR3 spells CASSVEALNTEAFF. In DNA, the CDR3 is TGTGCCAGCAGCGTAGAAGCCCTGAACACTGAAGCTTTCTTT.

This chain uses TRBV12-3 or TRBV12-4 with TRBJ1-5; D possibly corresponds to TRBD1 (6 bases). Trimming removed 6 bases at V and 5 bases at J, with 11 bases between. This CDR3 has 13 residues. CDR3 amino acids: CASSRQAYQPQHF. CDR3 coding DNA: TGTGCCAGCAGCAGACAGGCTTATCAGCCCCAGCATTTT.